This T cell receptor beta chain was sequenced during a study of cytomegalovirus exposure and HLA in healthy donors. Whole-study findings and limits: In the 120 validation repertoires, a later analysis found that first-cohort TCR clusters tended to co-occur. The authors listed 180 or so TCR beta chains as cytomegalovirus-associated.

The validation cohort, a group of 120 or so subjects, included the donors and was separate from the approximately 700-subject first cohort. Profiling relied on immunoSEQ multiplex PCR, and the TCRdb table lists in-frame clones only, not all of them. The table has about 360,000 clones, about nine tenths seen once. On this clone itself: The target antigen is unknown.

CDR1 and CDR2 from the germline V gene are SGHVS and FNYEAQ. The CDR3 sequence is 15 residues long. Unmatched junction bases numbered 6, after V lost 1 base and J lost 3 bases. The sample was PBMCs. The chain combines TRBV7-6 with TRBJ2-7; 7 nucleotides agree with TRBD1. The sequence was obtained from a woman aged 18-29 years in good health and CMV-seronegative. CDR3 region: CASSLGDRVSYEQYF. The CDR3 DNA follows: TGTGCCAGCAGCTTAGGGGACAGAGTAAGCTACGAGCAGTACTTC.